The clone carrying this T cell receptor (beta chain) was seen once. The V gene lost 2 bases and the J gene lost 8 bases, with 16 bases spanning the gap. This CDR3 contains 15 residues. CDR1 is SGHNT and CDR2 is YENEEA in the germline V gene. This sample is drawn from a study of blood T cell repertoires in COVID-19. Study overall: Acute and convalescent COVID-19 specimens originated in the United States, Italy and Spain.

Repertoires were generated with immunoSEQ multiplex PCR, while TCRdb's copy carries only in-frame clones and drops some. This repertoire shows 470,000 or so clones, around nine tenths found once; its top ten account for over 1.5%. The chain carries TRBV11-3 and TRBJ2-1; unclear D gene. The source of this sequence is a woman in her late teens or twenties with acute COVID-19. The sample taken for sequencing was PBMCs or T cells enriched from blood (not recorded which). CDR3 residues: CASSLSYSITDEQFF. As DNA, the CDR3 is TGTGCCAGCAGCTTATCATACTCTATAACGGATGAGCAGTTCTTC.